What follows are 10 T cell receptor beta chains derived from one specimen sequenced in a study of T-cell reconstitution after alpha-beta-depleted transplantation in children. TCRbeta library construction was performed incorporating unique molecular identifiers. TCRdb re-called the PCR reads with MiXCR, one entry per CDR3 protein. The sample carries hundreds of thousands of distinct CDR3 sequences, 10% to 15% recorded once. Sequences were derived from PBMCs, mostly from graft donor cells, sampled 360 days after TCRalphabeta/CD19-depleted stem cell transplant. These receptors were obtained from a male patient under 18 who had a stem cell transplant for acute myeloid leukemia, so the T cells may come from the graft donor.

A few counts support this clonotype. This chain uses TRBV12-3 or TRBV12-4 with TRBJ1-3, with TRBD1 as a possible D gene (6 bases). The V end was cut by 5 bases, the J end by 4 bases, with 15 bases between. This CDR3 has 15 amino acids. This chain's CDR3 is CASSPSPGAGNTIYF. CDR3 sequence (DNA): TGTGCCAGCAGTCCGTCCCCAGGGGCCGGAAACACCATATATTTT.

The chain uses TRBV4-2 and TRBJ2-5; 14 bases map to TRBD2. The junction had 7 bases not matched to a gene; V was cut back by 0 bases and J by 1 base. Germline CDR1 and CDR2: LGHNA and YNFKEQ. The CDR3 is made up of 19 amino acids. CDR3 sequence: CASSQDRGGLAGVQETQYF. In DNA form, the CDR3 reads TGTGCCAGCAGCCAAGATCGTGGGGGACTAGCGGGAGTCCAAGAGACCCAGTACTTC.

The V call is TRBV6-2 or TRBV6-3, the J call TRBJ2-7; 14 bases match TRBD2. CDR3 length: 16 amino acids. The germline gives CDR1 MNHEY, CDR2 SVGEGT. With 2 bases clipped from V and 5 bases from J, the junction kept 5 bases outside the gene matches. CDR3 amino acids: CASSYGLAGGLDEQYF. CDR3 sequence (DNA): TGTGCCAGCAGTTACGGACTAGCGGGAGGTCTCGACGAGCAGTACTTC.

Ten or more counts support this clonotype. The rearrangement joins TRBV20-1 to TRBJ2-7; D is unresolved. V dropped 3 bases and J dropped 2 bases, with 8 bases sitting between them. Germline V gives CDR1 DFQATT, CDR2 SNEGSKA (reference sequence). This CDR3 comprises 12 residues. CDR3 loop: CSASKGAYEQYF. The CDR3 DNA is TGCAGTGCTAGTAAAGGTGCCTACGAGCAGTACTTC.

V gene TRBV6-5 combines with J gene TRBJ2-7; weak D call: TRBD2 (5 bases). The germline V gene has CDR1 MNHEY and CDR2 SVGAGI. The germline V and J ends were trimmed by 0 bases and 2 bases, with 11 bases remaining between them. The CDR3 consists of 15 residues. In nucleotides, the CDR3 is TGTGCCAGCAGTTACTCGGCCGAGGGAACCTACGAGCAGTACTTC. It encodes CASSYSAEGTYEQYF.

This clonotype has a count of ten or more. The V call is TRBV29-1, the J call TRBJ2-4, with 10 bases matching TRBD1. Germline V CDR1 and CDR2: SQVTM, ANQGSEA. This CDR3 spans 16 amino acids. The V gene end was trimmed by 2 bases and the J gene end by 8 bases; junction bases not matched to a gene: 12. As DNA, the CDR3 is TGCAGCGTTGAAATAAGGGACAGGGGTGTCAACGACATTCAGTACTTC. Translating gives CSVEIRDRGVNDIQYF.

This clonotype was found many times. The rearrangement links TRBV12-3 or TRBV12-4 to TRBJ2-3; 8 bases fit TRBD2. After removal of 5 bases from V and 7 bases from J, the junction contained 8 bases not matched to a gene. The CDR3 runs 14 residues. As DNA, the CDR3 is TGTGCCAGCAGTATAGGGACTAGTCGGTATACGCAGTATTTT. Translating gives CASSIGTSRYTQYF.

This clonotype was seen many times. The chain has TRBV6-5 and TRBJ2-1; 9 nucleotides line up with TRBD1. The CDR3 has 12 amino acids. J lost 8 bases, V lost 5 bases, and 1 base had no gene match. Germline lookup yields CDR1 MNHEY and CDR2 SVGAGI. For the CDR3, the DNA is TGTGCCAGCAGTAGGACAGGGGATGAGCAGTTCTTC. Amino acids: CASSRTGDEQFF.

Only a few counts were recorded for this clonotype. The CDR3 DNA sequence: TGCAGTGCTTCCGGGACGTGGGAGACCCAGTACTTC. Translated, it gives CSASGTWETQYF. The chain combines TRBV20-1 with TRBJ2-5; D is possibly TRBD1 or TRBD2 (5 bases each). Germline CDR1 and CDR2: DFQATT and SNEGSKA (reference sequence). V was cut by 5 bases and J by 5 bases, with 12 bases left in between. This CDR3 is built from 12 residues.

This clonotype was found a few times. V and J are TRBV28 and TRBJ2-2; 8 bases align to TRBD1. This CDR3 spans 14 amino acids. V shed 10 bases, J shed 3 bases, and the junction held 7 bases outside the gene matches. Germline V CDR1 and CDR2: MDHEN, SYDVKM. The CDR3 reads CATQGQGYTGELFF. The CDR3, as DNA: TGTGCCACCCAAGGACAGGGCTACACCGGGGAGCTGTTTTTT. Variable domain in full (rest from reference TRBV28 and TRBJ2-2): DVKVTQSSRYLVKRTGEKVFLECVQDMDHENMFWYRQDPGLGLRLIYFSYDVKMKEKGDIPEGYSVSREKKERFSLILESASTNQTSMYLCATQGQGYTGELFFGEGSRLTVL.